Following are 8 T cell receptor beta chains from one sample sequenced in a study of blood T cell repertoires in COVID-19. Measured with immunoSEQ multiplex PCR; TCRdb has only the in-frame clones, and not every one. This sample has approximately 220,000 clones, with roughly 80% found just once. The sequencing input was PBMCs or T cells enriched from blood (not recorded which). These receptors all stem from a woman in her forties or fifties who had been exposed to COVID-19.

This clone was recorded once. The chain couples TRBV5-6 to TRBJ1-1, with TRBD1 identical over 9 bases. CDR3 length: 13 amino acids. V gave up 4 bases and J gave up 3 bases; unmatched junction bases: 1. Per germline, CDR1 SGHDT and CDR2 YYEEEE. CDR3 loop: CASSGDRDTEAFF. The CDR3 nucleotides read TGTGCCAGCAGCGGGGACAGGGACACTGAAGCTTTCTTT.

CDR3 bases: TGTGCCAGCTCACCAAAAGGGGGGGCGCCTGGAAACACCATATATTTT. Translation gives CASSPKGGAPGNTIYF. The chain joins TRBV18 to TRBJ1-3, with a tentative D call TRBD1 (6 bases). Germline V gene data show CDR1 as KGHSH and CDR2 as LQKENI. The CDR3 length is 16 residues. Trimming removed 2 bases from V and 2 bases from J, with 13 bases in between. Together with reference TRBV18 and TRBJ1-3, the CDR3 gives the full variable domain: NAGVMQNPRHLVRRRGQEARLRCSPMKGHSHVYWYRQLPEEGLKFMVYLQKENIIDESGMPKERFSAEFPKEGPSILRIQQVVRGDSAAYFCASSPKGGAPGNTIYFGEGSWLTVV.

The chain's CDR3 is CASGLVRGISTDTQYF. The CDR3 DNA reads as TGTGCTAGTGGTTTGGTACGAGGGATAAGCACAGATACGCAGTATTTT. The chain has TRBV12-5 and TRBJ2-3; tentatively, D is TRBD2 (5 bases). The ends were cut back, 0 bases at V and 0 bases at J, with 10 bases in the middle. Germline CDR1 LGHNT, CDR2 FRNRAP. The CDR3 spans 16 residues.

The V and J genes are TRBV30 and TRBJ1-2; 12 bases are a match to TRBD1. This CDR3 contains 15 residues. V lost 6 bases and J lost 5; bases outside the gene matches: 10. CDR1 and CDR2 (germline): GTSNPN, SVGIG (reference sequence). CDR3 bases: TGTGCCTGCCCCAACACGGGACAGGGGGCGTATGGCTACACCTTC. This sequence encodes CACPNTGQGAYGYTF.

The gene calls are TRBV5-4 and TRBJ2-6, with D perhaps matching TRBD1 (5 bases). Trimming shortened V by 4 bases and J by 1 base, and 12 bases separated the two germline ends. Germline CDR1 reads SGHNT; CDR2 reads YYREEE (reference sequence). This CDR3 has 16 amino acids. The CDR3 region has the DNA TGTGCCAGCAGCGTCCTCGACAGTTCTGGGGCCAACGTCCTGACTTTC. Its protein product is CASSVLDSSGANVLTF.

The chain recombines TRBV28 with TRBJ2-2, with D tentatively TRBD1 (6 bases). The CDR3 extends over 12 amino acids. The germline gives CDR1 MDHEN, CDR2 SYDVKM. CDR3 nucleotides: TGTGTTTCGAAGGGGGAACTCGGGGAGCTGTTTTTT. It codes for CVSKGELGELFF.

Written as DNA, the CDR3 is TGTGCCAGCAATCGGGGGAACACCGGGGAGCTGTTTTTT. Its protein is CASNRGNTGELFF. The V gene is TRBV5-8, the J gene TRBJ2-2; TRBD2 might be the D (5 bases). This CDR3 contains 13 residues. The V end lost 6 bases, the J end lost 1 base, and 7 bases lay between the germline ends. Per the germline V gene, CDR1 is SGHTS and CDR2 is YDEGEE. Together with reference TRBV5-8 and TRBJ2-2, the CDR3 gives the full variable domain: EAGVTQSPTHLIKTRGQQATLRCSPISGHTSVYWYQQALGLGLQFLLWYDEGEERNRGNFPPRFSGRQFPNYSSELNVNALELEDSALYLCASNRGNTGELFFGEGSRLTVL.

The CDR3, as DNA: TGTGCCAGCAGGGAAGATCCGACAGGCCGTGGCTCCTATAATTCACCCCTCCACTTT. Protein: CASREDPTGRGSYNSPLHF. The genes are TRBV7-2 and TRBJ1-6; maybe TRBD1 (6 bases). This CDR3 is built from 19 residues. V gave up 6 bases and J gave up 0 bases, with 21 bases separating them. Germline values: CDR1 SGHTA, CDR2 FQGNSA.